These T cell receptor beta chains were read from a single sample in a study of Graves' ophthalmopathy and Graves' hyperthyroidism. One entry per CDR3 protein results from TCRdb running MiXCR on the multiplex PCR reads. Of 360,000 or so distinct CDR3 sequences listed, approximately 20% are singletons. The sequenced sample was peripheral blood. The receptors here all came from a young woman with Graves' ophthalmopathy. Both conserved end residues are part of each CDR3. A D gene is named only where the DNA matches it firmly. Clone size appears in some rows only: once, few, many, or a class for an expanded clone.

d_call: NA
j_call: TRBJ2-2
cdr3_length: 17
clone_size: many
v_call: TRBV11-2
cdr3_aa: CASSSGGRGWSTGELFF
cdr3_nt: TGTGCCAGCAGCTCCGGGGGCAGGGGGTGGTCCACCGGGGAGCTGTTTTTT

d_call: NA
j_call: TRBJ1-5
cdr3_length: 13
clone_size: many
v_call: TRBV6-5
cdr3_aa: CASRSPGGGPQHF
cdr3_nt: TGTGCCAGCAGGTCCCCCGGGGGGGGGCCCCAGCATTTT

d_call: NA
j_call: TRBJ1-5
cdr3_length: 15
clone_size: many
v_call: TRBV28
cdr3_aa: CASSLRQISNQPQHF
cdr3_nt: TGTGCCAGCAGTTTAAGGCAAATTAGCAATCAGCCCCAGCATTTT

d_call: NA
j_call: TRBJ2-2
cdr3_length: 15
clone_size: many
v_call: TRBV6-1
cdr3_aa: CASSRVTSNTGELFF
cdr3_nt: TGTGCCAGCAGTCGGGTGACTAGTAACACCGGGGAGCTGTTTTTT

d_call: NA
j_call: TRBJ1-2
cdr3_length: 13
clone_size: many
v_call: TRBV7-9
cdr3_aa: CASSVGGFYGYTF
cdr3_nt: TGTGCCAGCAGCGTAGGGGGGTTCTATGGCTACACCTTC

d_call: NA
j_call: TRBJ2-5
cdr3_length: 12
clone_size: NA
v_call: TRBV29-1
cdr3_aa: CSVDKGEETQYF
cdr3_nt: TGCAGCGTTGATAAGGGAGAAGAGACCCAGTACTTC

d_call: NA
j_call: TRBJ1-2
cdr3_length: 14
clone_size: many
v_call: TRBV15
cdr3_aa: CATSGLRQGGGYTF
cdr3_nt: TGTGCCACCAGCGGCCTTAGGCAGGGTGGAGGCTACACCTTC

d_call: NA
j_call: TRBJ1-1
cdr3_length: 14
clone_size: many
v_call: TRBV7-9
cdr3_aa: CASSSNQGHTEAFF
cdr3_nt: TGTGCCAGCAGCTCGAATCAGGGGCACACTGAAGCTTTCTTT

d_call: TRBD2
j_call: TRBJ2-2
cdr3_length: 13
clone_size: many
v_call: TRBV3-1
cdr3_aa: CASGDSATGELFF
cdr3_nt: TGTGCGAGCGGGGATAGTGCCACCGGGGAGCTGTTTTTT

d_call: TRBD1
j_call: TRBJ1-6
cdr3_length: 15
clone_size: many
v_call: TRBV6-5
cdr3_aa: CASRTGQGSHSPLHF
cdr3_nt: TGTGCCAGCAGGACAGGACAGGGGAGCCACTCACCCCTCCACTTT

d_call: NA
j_call: TRBJ2-7
cdr3_length: 14
clone_size: many
v_call: TRBV19
cdr3_aa: CASRGGGLSYEQYF
cdr3_nt: TGTGCCAGTAGAGGGGGGGGACTGTCCTACGAGCAGTACTTC

d_call: NA
j_call: TRBJ1-1
cdr3_length: 13
clone_size: few
v_call: TRBV24-1
cdr3_aa: CATSDSHQPEAFF
cdr3_nt: TGTGCCACCAGTGATTCTCACCAACCTGAAGCTTTCTTT

d_call: NA
j_call: TRBJ2-2
cdr3_length: 12
clone_size: many
v_call: TRBV2
cdr3_aa: CASSEVTGELFF
cdr3_nt: TGTGCCAGCAGTGAAGTTACCGGGGAGCTGTTTTTT

d_call: NA
j_call: TRBJ1-5
cdr3_length: 15
clone_size: many
v_call: TRBV19
cdr3_aa: CASSTWGEVDQPQHF
cdr3_nt: TGTGCCAGTAGTACCTGGGGTGAGGTGGATCAGCCCCAGCATTTT

d_call: NA
j_call: TRBJ2-7
cdr3_length: 14
clone_size: many
v_call: TRBV7-2
cdr3_aa: CASSLSRDRYEQYF
cdr3_nt: TGTGCCAGCAGCTTAAGCCGGGATCGCTACGAGCAGTACTTC

d_call: NA
j_call: TRBJ2-7
cdr3_length: 19
clone_size: many
v_call: TRBV7-2
cdr3_aa: CASSTENSKISYSSYEQYF
cdr3_nt: TGTGCCAGCAGCACCGAAAATTCTAAAATCTCCTACAGCTCCTACGAGCAGTACTTC

d_call: NA
j_call: TRBJ1-1
cdr3_length: 13
clone_size: many
v_call: TRBV10-3
cdr3_aa: CAISDRENTEAFF
cdr3_nt: TGTGCCATCAGTGACAGGGAGAACACTGAAGCTTTCTTT

d_call: TRBD1
j_call: TRBJ1-6
cdr3_length: 15
clone_size: many
v_call: TRBV30
cdr3_aa: CAWRRGLQWNSPLHF
cdr3_nt: TGTGCCTGGCGCAGGGGGCTACAGTGGAATTCACCCCTCCACTTT

d_call: NA
j_call: TRBJ2-7
cdr3_length: 12
clone_size: many
v_call: TRBV6-2/TRBV6-3
cdr3_aa: CASSDRNHEQYF
cdr3_nt: TGTGCCAGCAGTGACCGAAACCACGAGCAGTACTTC

d_call: NA
j_call: TRBJ2-7
cdr3_length: 13
clone_size: many
v_call: TRBV30
cdr3_aa: CAWSLPSGYEQYF
cdr3_nt: TGTGCCTGGAGCCTCCCCTCTGGTTACGAGCAGTACTTC

d_call: NA
j_call: TRBJ2-3
cdr3_length: 16
clone_size: many
v_call: TRBV6-1
cdr3_aa: CASSQGRVDGTDTQYF
cdr3_nt: TGTGCCAGCAGCCAGGGCCGGGTCGATGGCACAGATACGCAGTATTTT

d_call: NA
j_call: TRBJ1-2
cdr3_length: 16
clone_size: NA
v_call: TRBV11-1
cdr3_aa: CASTLTGLPSNYGYTF
cdr3_nt: TGTGCCAGCACCCTGACAGGATTACCTTCTAACTATGGCTACACCTTC

d_call: NA
j_call: TRBJ2-7
cdr3_length: 16
clone_size: NA
v_call: TRBV6-5
cdr3_aa: CASSYEVENPYYEQYF
cdr3_nt: TGTGCCAGCAGTTACGAGGTTGAAAACCCTTACTACGAGCAGTACTTC

d_call: NA
j_call: TRBJ2-7
cdr3_length: 13
clone_size: many
v_call: TRBV12-3/TRBV12-4
cdr3_aa: CASSGDLALGQYF
cdr3_nt: TGTGCCAGCAGTGGGGACCTTGCCTTAGGGCAGTACTTC

d_call: TRBD2
j_call: TRBJ2-7
cdr3_length: 15
clone_size: many
v_call: TRBV28
cdr3_aa: CASSPSRTSSYEQYF
cdr3_nt: TGTGCCAGCAGTCCCTCCCGGACTAGCTCCTACGAGCAGTACTTC

d_call: NA
j_call: TRBJ2-7
cdr3_length: 14
clone_size: many
v_call: TRBV30
cdr3_aa: CAWSVRTGPYEQYF
cdr3_nt: TGTGCCTGGAGTGTAAGGACGGGTCCCTACGAGCAGTACTTC

d_call: NA
j_call: TRBJ2-2
cdr3_length: 17
clone_size: many
v_call: TRBV6-2/TRBV6-3
cdr3_aa: CASSFNMKRGPTGELFF
cdr3_nt: TGTGCCAGCAGTTTCAATATGAAACGGGGACCAACCGGGGAGCTGTTTTTT